This TCR beta chain was retrieved from a study of cytomegalovirus exposure and HLA in healthy donors. Notes on the study in general: The listing of 150 to 200 TCR beta chains classed them as cytomegalovirus-associated. More clonal expansion characterized HLA-associated TCR beta chains than equally common others in a later analysis.

Points on this clone: Its cognate antigen is unknown.

V was clipped by 6 bases and J by 4 bases; unmatched bases: 7. The CDR3 totals 14 residues. Germline assignment: CDR1 SEHNR and CDR2 FQNEAQ (reference sequence). The primer mix had 60 Vbeta and 13 Jbeta primers. Sequencing used immunoSEQ multiplex PCR; TCRdb keeps in-frame clones, though not all of them. The table shows fewer than 150,000 clones, with 80% to 85% occurring only once. This receptor was taken from a female donor in good health and CMV-seronegative. The chain recombines TRBV7-9 with TRBJ2-7, with 9 bases that match TRBD1. The sequenced sample consisted of PBMCs. CDR3 nucleotides: TGTGCCAGCAGAATGGGACAGGGAAGTTACGAGCAGTACTTC. This encodes CASRMGQGSYEQYF.